The 30 T cell receptor beta chains below come from one sample, sequenced in a study of shared T cell receptors in the human thymus. Sequenced by immunoSEQ multiplex PCR; TCRdb stores in-frame clones only, minus some. The sample consists of under 700,000 clones, approximately 80% of them appearing once. This same sample was also part of a study on human thymus T cells.

Specimen: thymocytes. These receptors were collected from a boy in the first two years of life with a congenital heart defect.

The chain couples TRBV11-2 to TRBJ2-3; 13 nucleotides line up with TRBD2. Germline V CDR1 and CDR2: SGHAT, FQNNGV. Trimming cost V 0 bases and J 0 bases; bases outside gene matches: 0. The length of the CDR3 is 17 residues. The CDR3 bases are TGTGCCAGCAGCTTAGAGGGACTAGCGGGAAGCACAGATACGCAGTATTTT. This sequence encodes CASSLEGLAGSTDTQYF.

This clone was seen only once. J is TRBJ2-5 and V is TRBV14; a possible D gene is TRBD1 (5 bases). V lost 1 base, J lost 5 bases, and 5 bases lay in between. Per the germline V gene, CDR1 is SGHDN and CDR2 is FVKESK. The length of the CDR3 is 12 residues. CDR3 DNA sequence: TGTGCCAGCAGCCAAGGGGGCGAGACCCAGTACTTC. Protein: CASSQGGETQYF.

V and J are TRBV9 and TRBJ2-4; D may be TRBD2 (6 bases). This CDR3 is built from 17 residues. CDR1 is SGDLS, CDR2 YYNGEE, per germline. The germline V and J ends were trimmed by 0 bases and 0 bases, with 13 bases remaining between them. The CDR3 spells CASSVGAAGKAKNIQYF. The CDR3 nucleotides are TGTGCCAGCAGCGTAGGAGCTGCGGGAAAAGCCAAAAACATTCAGTACTTC.

This clone was found once. The chain links TRBV30 to TRBJ1-5, with TRBD1 matching over 10 bases. In germline, CDR1 is GTSNPN, CDR2 SVGIG (reference sequence). The CDR3 loop spans 15 amino acids. V trimming: 1 base; J trimming: 3 bases; junction bases outside the gene matches: 3. CDR3 sequence (DNA): TGTGCCTGGAGTGGACAGGGGGCGGTCAATCAGCCCCAGCATTTT. Its translation: CAWSGQGAVNQPQHF.

This clone has a handful of counts. The chain is built from TRBV4-3 and TRBJ2-5; a weak D match, TRBD2 (7 bases). This CDR3 region has 17 residues. The V end was cut by 2 bases, the J end by 2 bases, with 18 bases between. Germline V gene sequence: CDR1 LGHNA, CDR2 YSLEER. CDR3 in DNA: TGCGCCAGCAGCCAAAAAGGGACTACAGGGTTGCAAGAGACCCAGTACTTC. Its protein is CASSQKGTTGLQETQYF.

V usage is TRBV30 and J usage is TRBJ1-3; D call uncertain. Germline V lookup: CDR1 GTSNPN, CDR2 SVGIG (reference sequence). V was clipped by 6 bases and J by 0 bases, with 12 bases between them. This CDR3 comprises 14 residues. The CDR3 sequence is CACKVVFSGNTIYF. Written as DNA, the CDR3 is TGTGCCTGCAAAGTAGTATTCTCTGGAAACACCATATATTTT.

The chain carries TRBV29-1 and TRBJ1-4; the match to TRBD1 covers 8 bases. Germline V gives CDR1 SQVTM, CDR2 ANQGSEA. With 0 bases clipped from V and 14 bases from J, the junction kept 2 bases outside the gene matches. The CDR3 is 11 residues long. CDR3 in amino acids: CSVEEQGGLFF. CDR3 sequence (DNA): TGCAGCGTTGAAGAACAGGGGGGTCTGTTTTTT.

The V call is TRBV28, the J call TRBJ2-7, with 11 nucleotides matching TRBD2. Germline V gene data show CDR1 as MDHEN and CDR2 as SYDVKM. The J segment lost 3 bases and the V segment lost 5 bases, leaving 9 bases of the junction unmatched. The CDR3 runs 16 residues. The CDR3 spells CASSPRLAGILYEQYF. CDR3 nucleotide sequence: TGTGCCAGCAGTCCACGACTAGCGGGAATCCTCTACGAGCAGTACTTC.

V usage is TRBV4-3 and J usage is TRBJ2-7; possible D gene TRBD1, 6 bases. The CDR3 loop spans 16 amino acids. With 0 bases removed from V and 5 bases from J, the gap between germline ends came to 17 bases. From germline, CDR1 is LGHNA and CDR2 YSLEER. CDR3 amino acids: CASSQDNGRGEDEQYF. As DNA, the CDR3 is TGCGCCAGCAGCCAAGATAATGGCAGGGGCGAGGACGAGCAGTACTTC.

J is TRBJ2-4 and V is TRBV4-3, with 13 bases matching TRBD2. The CDR3 is 20 amino acids. V lost 0 bases to trimming and J lost 6 bases; unmatched junction nucleotides: 14. CDR1 is LGHNA, CDR2 YSLEER, per germline. CDR3 region: CASSQDRRELAGGRGNIQYF. DNA of the CDR3: TGCGCCAGCAGCCAAGATAGGAGGGAACTAGCGGGGGGGAGGGGAAACATTCAGTACTTC.

This clone was picked up one time. The CDR3 is CAWSSGSSTDTQYF. The DNA of the CDR3 is TGTGCCTGGAGTTCCGGGTCTAGCACAGATACGCAGTATTTT. The chain links TRBV30 to TRBJ2-3; D ambiguous. From germline, CDR1 is GTSNPN and CDR2 SVGIG (reference sequence). Trimming removed 2 bases from V and 0 bases from J, with 9 bases in between. The length of the CDR3 is 14 residues.

This sequence joins TRBV6-6 and TRBJ1-1; 9 nucleotides match TRBD1. This CDR3 is built from 16 residues. CDR1 and CDR2 (germline): MNHNY, SVGAGI (reference sequence). The ends lost 6 bases at V and 4 bases at J; junction bases unmatched: 12. CDR3 residues: CASRAPIGQGCTEAFF. The CDR3 coding sequence is TGTGCCAGCAGGGCTCCTATCGGACAGGGGTGCACTGAAGCTTTCTTT.

This chain joins TRBV27 and TRBJ2-7; TRBD2 is a possible D gene (6 bases). CDR3 length: 13 residues. Trimming cost V 5 bases and J 7 bases, with 15 bases left between them. Germline CDR1 MNHEY, CDR2 SMNVEV (reference sequence). CDR3 sequence reads: CASSLSGPKEQYF. DNA of the CDR3: TGTGCCAGCAGTCTTAGCGGCCCGAAGGAGCAGTACTTC.

The chain uses TRBV18 and TRBJ2-7; 8 bases fit TRBD2. The CDR3 runs 19 residues. Germline values: CDR1 KGHSH, CDR2 LQKENI. V shed 0 bases, J shed 2 bases, and the junction held 15 bases outside the gene matches. The CDR3, as DNA: TGTGCCAGCTCACCACCGGGGACTAGTGACCAAACTAGACCCTACGAGCAGTACTTC. Translated: CASSPPGTSDQTRPYEQYF.

This sequence joins TRBV11-3 and TRBJ1-1, with D possibly matching TRBD1 (6 bases). Looked up from germline, CDR1 is SGHNT and CDR2 is YENEEA. CDR3 length equals 15 residues. V lost 3 bases and J 0 bases, leaving 11 bases between the germline ends. This CDR3 is CASSLQGSMNTEAFF. The CDR3 DNA follows: TGTGCCAGCAGCTTGCAGGGGTCCATGAACACTGAAGCTTTCTTT. Supplemented by reference TRBV11-3 and TRBJ1-1, the full variable domain reads EAGVVQSPRYKIIEKKQPVAFWCNPISGHNTLYWYLQNLGQGPELLIRYENEEAVDDSQLPKDRFSAERLKGVDSTLKIQPAELGDSAVYLCASSLQGSMNTEAFFGQGTRLTVV.

This chain connects TRBV4-1 to TRBJ2-1; D is unclear. The CDR3 is 16 amino acids. Trimming took 1 base from V and 6 from J, leaving 16 bases between them. Germline V gene lookup returns CDR1 MGHRA and CDR2 YSYEKL. CDR3 in amino acids: CASSQAPFYLSNEQFF. The CDR3 coding sequence is TGCGCCAGCAGCCAAGCCCCTTTCTACCTTAGCAATGAGCAGTTCTTC.

This clone was seen a handful of times. This chain joins TRBV27 and TRBJ2-2, with TRBD1 as a possible D gene (6 bases). Germline CDR1 MNHEY, CDR2 SMNVEV (reference sequence). The CDR3 is 16 residues long. V was trimmed by 2 bases and J by 2 bases, leaving 12 bases between them. The CDR3 nucleotides read TGTGCCAGCAGTTTAAGACAGGTCAATAACACCGGGGAGCTGTTTTTT. It codes for CASSLRQVNNTGELFF.

This sequence joins TRBV9 and TRBJ2-1; 7 bases line up with TRBD1. The CDR3 is made up of 15 amino acids. After removal of 0 bases from V and 7 bases from J, the junction contained 7 bases not matched to a gene. In germline, CDR1 is SGDLS, CDR2 YYNGEE. The CDR3 region has the DNA TGTGCCAGCAGCGTAGCGACCCAGGGGGTGAATGAGCAGTTCTTC. This sequence encodes CASSVATQGVNEQFF.

V is TRBV13 and J is TRBJ1-5; D is ambiguous. Trimming left V 1 base short and J 2 bases short, with 6 bases between. Germline loops: CDR1 PRHDT, CDR2 FYEKMQ (reference sequence). This CDR3 contains 14 residues. The chain's CDR3 is CASSLATCNQPQHF. Written as DNA, the CDR3 is TGTGCCAGCAGCTTAGCGACATGCAATCAGCCCCAGCATTTT.

The J gene is TRBJ2-1, the V gene TRBV7-9, with TRBD1 as a possible D gene (5 bases). Germline V gene lookup returns CDR1 SEHNR and CDR2 FQNEAQ (reference sequence). The CDR3 is 15 residues long. V was pared by 5 bases and J by 5 bases, with 16 bases between. CDR3 DNA: TGTGCCAGCAGCGGAAATCCAGGGATCCACAATGAGCAGTTCTTC. It yields the protein CASSGNPGIHNEQFF.

The chain uses TRBV23-1 and TRBJ1-2; D may be TRBD1 (6 bases). TRBV23-1 is an ORF, with its function uncertain. There are 14 residues in the CDR3. The V gene lost 4 bases and the J gene lost 5 bases, with 14 bases spanning the gap. CDR3 residues: CASSLPDSAYGYTF. The CDR3 region has the DNA TGCGCCAGCAGTCTCCCGGACAGCGCGTATGGCTACACCTTC.

This rearrangement joins TRBV4-3 to TRBJ2-2, with 8 positions matching TRBD2. Unmatched junction bases numbered 9, after V lost 7 bases and J lost 8 bases. The CDR3 spans 14 residues. Germline CDR1 LGHNA, CDR2 YSLEER. This CDR3 is CASKVSSGSGELFF. The CDR3 DNA is TGCGCCAGCAAGGTCTCCAGCGGGAGTGGGGAGCTGTTTTTT.

The J gene is TRBJ2-7, the V gene TRBV11-3; possibly TRBD1 for D (7 bases). The CDR3 is 15 residues long. The ends were cut back, 5 bases at V and 1 base at J, with 15 bases in the middle. CDR1 is SGHNT, CDR2 YENEEA, per germline. The CDR3 sequence: CASSHGAGGSYEQYF. In DNA, the CDR3 is TGTGCCAGCAGCCATGGGGCAGGGGGGTCCTACGAGCAGTACTTC.

The chain is built from TRBV4-2 and TRBJ2-7, with TRBD2 matching over 16 bases. Trimming at V came to 0 bases and at J to 5 bases, leaving 7 bases not matched to a gene. The CDR3 covers 18 residues. Germline lookup yields CDR1 LGHNA and CDR2 YNFKEQ. The DNA of the CDR3 is TGTGCCAGCAGCCAAGATCGGGGGACTAGCGGGAGGGGCAACGAGCAGTACTTC. Translation: CASSQDRGTSGRGNEQYF.

This clone was seen only a few times. The gene calls are TRBV19 and TRBJ2-3; 8 positions agree with TRBD1. Germline V gives CDR1 LNHDA, CDR2 SQIVND (reference sequence). The CDR3 totals 15 residues. V gave up 4 bases and J gave up 4 bases; unmatched junction bases: 7. The CDR3 coding sequence is TGTGCCAGTAGTACCGACAGGGGAGTGGCAGATACGCAGTATTTT. It codes for CASSTDRGVADTQYF.

This clone was seen a single time. The DNA for the CDR3 is TGTGCCAGCAGCTTAACGGGAGGGCGAAAGACCCAGTACTTC. As protein: CASSLTGGRKTQYF. The J gene is TRBJ2-5, the V gene TRBV7-9; 8 nucleotides line up with TRBD2. CDR3 length: 14 amino acids. Trimming at V came to 2 bases and at J to 6 bases, leaving 5 bases not matched to a gene. In germline, CDR1 is SEHNR, CDR2 FQNEAQ (reference sequence).

The chain has TRBV9 and TRBJ2-7; perhaps TRBD1 as D (6 bases). CDR1 and CDR2 (germline): SGDLS, YYNGEE. V was shortened by 4 bases and J by 3 bases, with 20 bases between the two germline ends. The CDR3 contains 16 residues. CDR3 nucleotide sequence: TGTGCCAGCAGCCCCTCTACTAAAGGGGGTTGCTACGAGCAGTACTTC. Amino acid sequence: CASSPSTKGGCYEQYF.

The V and J genes are TRBV25-1 and TRBJ2-7; D is ambiguous. This CDR3 region has 15 residues. V was trimmed by 2 bases and J by 0 bases, leaving 11 bases between them. Germline values: CDR1 MGHDK, CDR2 SYGVNS. Here the CDR3 reads CASSEITSSSYEQYF. Written as DNA, the CDR3 is TGTGCCAGCAGTGAAATCACTTCTAGCTCCTACGAGCAGTACTTC.

The J gene is TRBJ1-1, the V gene TRBV5-1; tentatively, D is TRBD1 (5 bases). Trimming shortened V by 5 bases and J by 1 base, and 21 bases separated the two germline ends. Germline V lookup: CDR1 SGHRS, CDR2 YFSETQ. This CDR3 has 17 amino acids. The CDR3 sequence: CASRLIHRTRENTEAFF. CDR3 sequence (DNA): TGCGCCAGCAGGTTGATCCACAGGACTAGGGAGAACACTGAAGCTTTCTTT.

The V and J genes are TRBV10-1 and TRBJ2-5, with 8 bases matching TRBD1. The V gene end was trimmed by 7 bases and the J gene end by 4 bases; junction bases not matched to a gene: 5. The V gene's germline CDR1 is WNHNN and CDR2 SYGVQD (reference sequence). This CDR3 contains 13 residues. The CDR3 reads CASIGQGGETQYF. DNA of the CDR3: TGCGCCAGCATCGGACAGGGCGGAGAGACCCAGTACTTC.